This T cell receptor (beta chain) was captured by sequencing in a study of beta chain features in type 1 diabetes. CD4+ cells of the naive, central memory, regulatory and stem cell-like memory types were sorted via CD45RO/CCR7/CD25/CD127/CD95/CD27. Once sorted, every population was more than 95% pure. Only a few counts were recorded for this clone. Its specificity is unknown. Expressed TCRB transcripts were sequenced after all isolated RNA was converted to cDNA. Data came from immunoSEQ multiplex PCR; TCRdb stores just in-frame clones and leaves some out. The sample consists of some 150,000 clones, about an eighth of them appearing once. Whole-study findings and limits: Possible PCR preference for shorter templates applied equally to patients and controls. Shorter TCRB CDR3s, moderately but significantly so, marked every one of the four CD4+ subsets in Type 1 diabetes patients.

The receptor comes from a man aged 18 to 30 with type 1 diabetes. Sequencing input: central memory CD4+ T cells from blood.

The CDR3 loop is CASSKVGTSGGNEQFF. The CDR3, as DNA: TGTGCCAGCAGCAAAGTTGGGACTAGCGGGGGGAATGAGCAGTTCTTC. The chain recombines TRBV7-6 with TRBJ2-1, with 15 bases that match TRBD2. The CDR3 has 16 amino acids. Germline V gene sequence: CDR1 SGHVS, CDR2 FNYEAQ. J gave up 7 bases and V 5 bases, and 6 bases lay outside the gene matches.